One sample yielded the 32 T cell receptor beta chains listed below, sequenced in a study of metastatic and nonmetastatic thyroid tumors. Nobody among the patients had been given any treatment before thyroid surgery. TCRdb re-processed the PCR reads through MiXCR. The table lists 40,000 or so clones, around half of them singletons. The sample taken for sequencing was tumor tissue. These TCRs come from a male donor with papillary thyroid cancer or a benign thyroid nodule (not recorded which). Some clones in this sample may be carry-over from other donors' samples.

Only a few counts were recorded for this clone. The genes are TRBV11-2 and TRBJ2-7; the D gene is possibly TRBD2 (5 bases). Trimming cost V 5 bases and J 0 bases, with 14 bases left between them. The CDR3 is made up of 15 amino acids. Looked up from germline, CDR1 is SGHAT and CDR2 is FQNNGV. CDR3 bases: TGTGCCAGCAGCCTCCCGCGGGCCAGCTCCTACGAGCAGTACTTC. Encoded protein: CASSLPRASSYEQYF.

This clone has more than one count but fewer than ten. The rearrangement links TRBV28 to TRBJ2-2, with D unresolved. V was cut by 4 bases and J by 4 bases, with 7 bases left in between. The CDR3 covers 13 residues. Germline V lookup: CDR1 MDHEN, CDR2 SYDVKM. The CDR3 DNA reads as TGTGCCAGCAGTTACAGACTCACCGGGGAGCTGTTTTTT. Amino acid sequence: CASSYRLTGELFF.

CDR3 protein: CASSPLTGITYEQYF. CDR3 DNA: TGTGCCAGCAGCCCCCTGACAGGGATTACCTACGAGCAGTACTTC. This chain connects TRBV11-2 to TRBJ2-7; TRBD1 matches 7 bases. J was trimmed by 2 bases and V by 5 bases; bases with no gene match: 9. This CDR3 is 15 amino acids long. Germline V gene data show CDR1 as SGHAT and CDR2 as FQNNGV.

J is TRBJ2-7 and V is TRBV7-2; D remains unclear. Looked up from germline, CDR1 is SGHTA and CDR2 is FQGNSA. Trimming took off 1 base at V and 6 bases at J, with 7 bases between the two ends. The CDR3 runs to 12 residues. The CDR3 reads CASSLDLGEQYF. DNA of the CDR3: TGTGCCAGCAGCTTAGATCTAGGCGAGCAGTACTTC. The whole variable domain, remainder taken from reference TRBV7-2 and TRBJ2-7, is GAGVSQSPSNKVTEKGKDVELRCDPISGHTALYWYRQSLGQGLEFLIYFQGNSAPDKSGLPSDRFSAERTGGSVSTLTIQRTQQEDSAVYLCASSLDLGEQYFGPGTRLTVT.

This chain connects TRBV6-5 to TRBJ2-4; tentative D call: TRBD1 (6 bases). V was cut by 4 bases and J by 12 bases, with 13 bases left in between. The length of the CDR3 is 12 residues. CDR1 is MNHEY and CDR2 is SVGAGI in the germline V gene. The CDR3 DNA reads TGTGCCAGCAGTTTCGAGAGGGGGTCTCAGTACTTC. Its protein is CASSFERGSQYF.

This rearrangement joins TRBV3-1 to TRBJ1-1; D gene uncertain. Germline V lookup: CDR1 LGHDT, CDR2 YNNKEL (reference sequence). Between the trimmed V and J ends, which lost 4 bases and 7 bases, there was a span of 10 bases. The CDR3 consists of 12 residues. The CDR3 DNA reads TGTGCCAGCAGCCTACGGCGGAATGAAGCTTTCTTT. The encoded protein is CASSLRRNEAFF.

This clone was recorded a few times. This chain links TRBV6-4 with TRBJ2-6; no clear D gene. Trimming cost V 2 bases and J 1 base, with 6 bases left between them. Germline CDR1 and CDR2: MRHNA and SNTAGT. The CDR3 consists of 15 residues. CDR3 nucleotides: TGTGCCAGCAGTGACACGGAATCTGGGGCCAACGTCCTGACTTTC. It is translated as CASSDTESGANVLTF.

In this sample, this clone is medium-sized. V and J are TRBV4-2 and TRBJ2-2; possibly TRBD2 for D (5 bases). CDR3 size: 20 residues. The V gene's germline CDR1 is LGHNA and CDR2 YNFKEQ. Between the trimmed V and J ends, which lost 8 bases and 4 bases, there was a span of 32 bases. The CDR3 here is CASGRARAGARGRGTGELFF. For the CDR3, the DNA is TGTGCCAGCGGCCGAGCCCGGGCCGGAGCCCGCGGTCGGGGCACCGGGGAGCTGTTTTTT.

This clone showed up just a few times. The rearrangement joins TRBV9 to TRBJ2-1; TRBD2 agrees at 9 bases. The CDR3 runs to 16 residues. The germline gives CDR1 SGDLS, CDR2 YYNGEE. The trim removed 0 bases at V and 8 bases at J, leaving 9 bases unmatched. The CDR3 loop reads CASSVAGGVAGDEQFF. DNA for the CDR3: TGTGCCAGCAGCGTAGCTGGCGGGGTAGCGGGAGATGAGCAGTTCTTC. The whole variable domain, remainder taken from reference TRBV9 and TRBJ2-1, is DSGVTQTPKHLITATGQRVTLRCSPRSGDLSVYWYQQSLDQGLQFLIQYYNGEERAKGNILERFSAQQFPDLHSELNLSSLELGDSALYFCASSVAGGVAGDEQFFGPGTRLTVL.

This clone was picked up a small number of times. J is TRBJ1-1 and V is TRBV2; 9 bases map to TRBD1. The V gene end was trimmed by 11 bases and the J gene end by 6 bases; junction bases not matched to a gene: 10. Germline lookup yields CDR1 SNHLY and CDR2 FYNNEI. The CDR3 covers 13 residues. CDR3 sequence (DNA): TGTGCCGGGACAGGGACAGCAAACCCTGAAGCTTTCTTT. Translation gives CAGTGTANPEAFF.

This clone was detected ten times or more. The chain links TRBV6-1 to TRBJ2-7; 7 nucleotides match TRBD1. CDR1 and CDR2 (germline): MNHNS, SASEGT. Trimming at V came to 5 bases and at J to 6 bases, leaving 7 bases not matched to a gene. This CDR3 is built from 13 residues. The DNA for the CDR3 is TGTGCCAGCAGTTTTAGAGGGGGCGTCGAGCAGTACTTC. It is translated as CASSFRGGVEQYF.

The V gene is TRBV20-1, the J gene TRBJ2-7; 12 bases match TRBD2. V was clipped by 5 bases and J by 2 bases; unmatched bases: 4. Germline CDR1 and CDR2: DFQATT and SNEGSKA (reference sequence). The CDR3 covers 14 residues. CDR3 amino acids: CSAPLAGGTYEQYF. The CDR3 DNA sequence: TGCAGTGCTCCACTAGCGGGAGGTACCTACGAGCAGTACTTC.

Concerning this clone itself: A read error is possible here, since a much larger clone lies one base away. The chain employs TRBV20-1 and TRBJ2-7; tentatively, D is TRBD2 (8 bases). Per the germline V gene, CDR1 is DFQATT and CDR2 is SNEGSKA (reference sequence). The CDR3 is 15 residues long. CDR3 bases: TGCATTGCCCCCATCGGGAGGGGGCCATCCTACGAGCAGTACTTC. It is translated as CIAPIGRGPSYEQYF.

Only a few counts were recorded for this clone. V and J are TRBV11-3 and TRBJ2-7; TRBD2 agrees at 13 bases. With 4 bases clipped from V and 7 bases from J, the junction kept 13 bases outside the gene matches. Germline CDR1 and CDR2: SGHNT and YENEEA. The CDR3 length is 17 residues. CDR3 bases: TGTGCCAGCAGCTACAGCATAGGGACTAGCGGGAAAGGTGAGCAGTACTTC. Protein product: CASSYSIGTSGKGEQYF.

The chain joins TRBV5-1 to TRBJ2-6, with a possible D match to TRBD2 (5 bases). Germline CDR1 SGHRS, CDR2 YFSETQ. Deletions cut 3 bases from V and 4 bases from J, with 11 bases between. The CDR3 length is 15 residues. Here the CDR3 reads CASSYEGAGANVLTF. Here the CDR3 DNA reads TGCGCCAGCAGCTACGAGGGAGCCGGGGCCAACGTCCTGACTTTC.

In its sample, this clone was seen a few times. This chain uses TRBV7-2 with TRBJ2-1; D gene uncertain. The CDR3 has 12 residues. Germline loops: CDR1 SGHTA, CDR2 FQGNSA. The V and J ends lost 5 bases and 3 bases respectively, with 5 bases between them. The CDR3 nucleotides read TGTGCCAGCAGCCCCATCTACAATGAGCAGTTCTTC. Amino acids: CASSPIYNEQFF.

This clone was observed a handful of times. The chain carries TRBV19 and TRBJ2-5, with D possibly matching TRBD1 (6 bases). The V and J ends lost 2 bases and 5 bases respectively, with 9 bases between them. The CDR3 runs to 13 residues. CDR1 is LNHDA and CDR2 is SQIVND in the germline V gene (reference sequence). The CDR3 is CASSIRQGETQYF. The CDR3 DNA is TGTGCCAGTAGTATAAGGCAGGGGGAGACCCAGTACTTC.

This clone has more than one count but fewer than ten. This chain's CDR3 is CASSLGSSYNSPLHF. The CDR3 DNA follows: TGTGCCAGCAGTTTAGGGAGCTCCTATAATTCACCCCTCCACTTT. V is TRBV12-3 or TRBV12-4 and J is TRBJ1-6, with D unclear. The CDR3 is 15 amino acids. Trimming removed 1 base from V and 0 bases from J, with 4 bases in between.

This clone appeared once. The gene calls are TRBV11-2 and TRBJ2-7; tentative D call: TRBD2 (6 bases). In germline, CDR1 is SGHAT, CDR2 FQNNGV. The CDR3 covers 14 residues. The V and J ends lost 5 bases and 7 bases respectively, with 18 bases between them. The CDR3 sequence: CASSPKGLPVEQYF. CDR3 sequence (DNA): TGTGCCAGCAGCCCAAAGGGACTGCCTGTGGAGCAGTACTTC.

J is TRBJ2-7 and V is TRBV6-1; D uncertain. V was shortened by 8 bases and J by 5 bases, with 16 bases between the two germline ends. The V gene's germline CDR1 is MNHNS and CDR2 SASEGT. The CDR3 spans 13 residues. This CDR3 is CASQEAGVDEQYF. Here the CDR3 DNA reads TGTGCCAGCCAAGAAGCCGGAGTGGACGAGCAGTACTTC.

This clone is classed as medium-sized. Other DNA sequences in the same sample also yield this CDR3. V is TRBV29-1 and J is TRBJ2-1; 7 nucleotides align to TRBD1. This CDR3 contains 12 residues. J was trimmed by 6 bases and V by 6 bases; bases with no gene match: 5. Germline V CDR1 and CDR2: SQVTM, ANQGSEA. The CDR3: CSVRAGGNEQFF. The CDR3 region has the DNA TGCAGCGTGAGGGCAGGGGGCAATGAGCAGTTCTTC.

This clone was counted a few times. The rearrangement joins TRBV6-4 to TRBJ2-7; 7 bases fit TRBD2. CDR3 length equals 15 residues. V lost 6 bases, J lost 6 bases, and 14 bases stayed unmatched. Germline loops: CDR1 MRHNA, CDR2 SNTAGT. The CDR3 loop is CASSEPPGLAVEQYF. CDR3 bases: TGTGCCAGCAGCGAACCTCCGGGGCTAGCGGTCGAGCAGTACTTC.

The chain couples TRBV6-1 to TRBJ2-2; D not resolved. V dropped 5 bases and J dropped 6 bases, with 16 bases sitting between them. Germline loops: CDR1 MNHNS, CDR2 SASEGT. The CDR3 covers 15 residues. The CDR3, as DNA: TGTGCCAGCAGTTCCGCGAAAGGTCTTGCCGGGGAGCTGTTTTTT. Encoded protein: CASSSAKGLAGELFF.

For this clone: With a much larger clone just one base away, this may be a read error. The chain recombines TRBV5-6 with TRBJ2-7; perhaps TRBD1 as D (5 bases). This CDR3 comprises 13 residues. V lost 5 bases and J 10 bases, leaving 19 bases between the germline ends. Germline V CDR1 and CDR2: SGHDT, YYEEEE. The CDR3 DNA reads TGTGCCAGCAGACCCGGAGCAGGGCGCGATCAGTACTTC. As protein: CASRPGAGRDQYF. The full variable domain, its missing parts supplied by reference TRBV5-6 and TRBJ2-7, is DAGVTQSPTHLIKTRGQQVTLRCSPKSGHDTVSWYQQALGQGPQFIFQYYEEEERQRGNFPDRFSGHQFPNYSSELNVNALLLGDSALYLCASRPGAGRDQYFGPGTRLTVT.

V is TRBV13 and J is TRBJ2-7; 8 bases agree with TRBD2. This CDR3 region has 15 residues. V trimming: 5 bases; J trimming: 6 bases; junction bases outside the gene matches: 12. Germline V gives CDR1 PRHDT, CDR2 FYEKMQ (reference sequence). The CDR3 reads CASSLGGGRSGEQYF. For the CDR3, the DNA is TGTGCCAGCAGCCTGGGGGGCGGGAGGAGTGGCGAGCAGTACTTC.

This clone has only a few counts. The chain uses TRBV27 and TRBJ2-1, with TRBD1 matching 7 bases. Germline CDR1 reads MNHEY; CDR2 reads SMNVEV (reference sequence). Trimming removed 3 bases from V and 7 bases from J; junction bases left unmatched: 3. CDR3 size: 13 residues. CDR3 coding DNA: TGTGCCAGCAGTTTTGACAGGGTAAATGAGCAGTTCTTC. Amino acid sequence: CASSFDRVNEQFF.

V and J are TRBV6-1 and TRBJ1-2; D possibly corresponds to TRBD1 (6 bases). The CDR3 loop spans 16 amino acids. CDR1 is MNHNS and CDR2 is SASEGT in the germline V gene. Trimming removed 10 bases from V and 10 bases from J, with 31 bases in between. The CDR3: CATVESTGIGSDVYTF. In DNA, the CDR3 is TGTGCCACGGTCGAAAGTACAGGGATCGGTAGCGATGTCTACACCTTC.

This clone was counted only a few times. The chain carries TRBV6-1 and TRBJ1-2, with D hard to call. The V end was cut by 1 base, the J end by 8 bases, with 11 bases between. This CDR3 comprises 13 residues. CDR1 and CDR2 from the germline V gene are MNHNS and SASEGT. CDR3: CASSEVVGLGYTF. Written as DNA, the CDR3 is TGTGCCAGCAGTGAAGTAGTGGGATTGGGCTACACCTTC.

The CDR3 DNA follows: TGTGCCAGTAGTTCACAGGGAACAGATACGCAGTATTTT. Its translation is CASSSQGTDTQYF. This chain links TRBV19 with TRBJ2-3; TRBD1 is a possible D gene (6 bases). CDR1 is LNHDA, CDR2 SQIVND, per germline (reference sequence). The CDR3 covers 13 residues. Deletions cut 5 bases from V and 3 bases from J, with 9 bases between.

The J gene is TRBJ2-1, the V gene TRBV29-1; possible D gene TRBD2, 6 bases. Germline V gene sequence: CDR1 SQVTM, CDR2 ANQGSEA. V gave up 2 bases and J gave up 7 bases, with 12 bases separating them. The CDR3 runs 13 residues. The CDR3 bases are TGCAGCGTTGAACACACGGCGGGGAATGAGCAGTTCTTC. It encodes CSVEHTAGNEQFF.

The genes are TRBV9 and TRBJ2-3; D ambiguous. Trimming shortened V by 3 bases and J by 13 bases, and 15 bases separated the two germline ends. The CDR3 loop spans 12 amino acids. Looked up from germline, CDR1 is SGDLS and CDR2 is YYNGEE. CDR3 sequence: CASSGPGATEYF. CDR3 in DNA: TGTGCCAGCAGCGGACCCGGCGCCACGGAGTATTTT.

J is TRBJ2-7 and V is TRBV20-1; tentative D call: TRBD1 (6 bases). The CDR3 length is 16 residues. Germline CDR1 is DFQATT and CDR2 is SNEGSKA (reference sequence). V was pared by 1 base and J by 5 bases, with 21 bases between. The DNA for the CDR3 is TGCAGTGCTAGAGGCGGTAGACAGGCCGGGCGGGACGAGCAGTACTTC. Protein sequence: CSARGGRQAGRDEQYF.